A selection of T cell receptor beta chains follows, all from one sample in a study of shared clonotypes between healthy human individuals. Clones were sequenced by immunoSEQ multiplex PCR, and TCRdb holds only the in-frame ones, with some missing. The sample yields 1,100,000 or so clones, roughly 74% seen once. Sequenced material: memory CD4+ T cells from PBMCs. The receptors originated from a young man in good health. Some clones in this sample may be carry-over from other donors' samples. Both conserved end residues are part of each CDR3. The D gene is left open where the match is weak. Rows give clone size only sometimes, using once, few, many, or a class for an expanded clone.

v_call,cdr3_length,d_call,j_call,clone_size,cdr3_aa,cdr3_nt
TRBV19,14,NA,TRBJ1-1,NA,CASWSEGQKAEAFF,TGTGCCAGCTGGTCTGAGGGGCAGAAGGCTGAAGCTTTCTTT
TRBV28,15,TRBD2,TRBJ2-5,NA,CASSSAGGGQETQYF,TGTGCCAGCAGTTCAGCGGGAGGGGGCCAAGAGACCCAGTACTTC
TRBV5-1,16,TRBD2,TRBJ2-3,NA,CASSLGLAGGYDTQYF,TGCGCCAGCAGCTTGGGACTAGCGGGAGGGTATGATACGCAGTATTTT
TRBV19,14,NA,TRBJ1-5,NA,CASSPQIRVQPQHF,TGTGCCAGTAGTCCCCAGATCAGGGTGCAGCCCCAGCATTTT
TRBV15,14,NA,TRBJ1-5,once,CAAGGQGELQPQHF,TGTGCCGCCGGCGGGCAGGGAGAATTGCAGCCCCAGCATTTT
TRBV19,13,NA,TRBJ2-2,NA,CASSLTIAGELFF,TGTGCCAGTAGCCTAACGATCGCCGGGGAGCTGTTTTTT
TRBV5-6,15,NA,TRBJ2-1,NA,CASEYRGVTYNEQFF,TGTGCCAGCGAATACCGTGGGGTAACCTACAATGAGCAGTTCTTC
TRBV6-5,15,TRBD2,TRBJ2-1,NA,CASSYSGTSLNEQFF,TGTGCCAGCAGTTACTCTGGGACTAGCCTCAATGAGCAGTTCTTC
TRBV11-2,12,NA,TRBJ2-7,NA,CASSSDTYEQYF,TGTGCCAGCAGCTCGGACACCTACGAGCAGTACTTC
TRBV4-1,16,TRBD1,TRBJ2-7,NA,CASSPVPGTGGGEQYF,TGCGCCAGCAGCCCCGTTCCCGGGACAGGGGGTGGAGAGCAGTACTTC
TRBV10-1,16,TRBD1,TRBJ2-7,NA,CASSEPRGQGSHEQYF,TGCGCCAGCAGTGAGCCCCGAGGACAGGGGTCGCACGAGCAGTACTTC
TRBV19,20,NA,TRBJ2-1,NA,CASTIRVRNYRDTEYNEQFF,TGTGCCAGTACCATAAGGGTCCGTAATTACCGGGACACCGAGTACAATGAGCAGTTCTTC
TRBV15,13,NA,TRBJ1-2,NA,CATSRAVNYGYTF,TGTGCCACCAGCAGAGCAGTGAACTATGGCTACACCTTC
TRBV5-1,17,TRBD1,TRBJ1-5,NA,CASSFRTGGIIGQPQHF,TGCGCCAGCAGCTTCAGGACAGGGGGAATTATCGGTCAGCCCCAGCATTTT
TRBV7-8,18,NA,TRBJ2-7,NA,CASSLFRGLAGLFAQQYF,TGTGCCAGCAGCTTATTCAGGGGGCTAGCGGGACTATTTGCCCAGCAGTACTTC
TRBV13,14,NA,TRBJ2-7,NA,CASSLLREAYEQYF,TGTGCCAGCAGCTTATTGAGGGAAGCCTACGAGCAGTACTTC
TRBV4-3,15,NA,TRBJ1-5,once,CASSQGGNSNQPQHF,TGCGCCAGCAGTCAAGGGGGGAATAGCAATCAGCCCCAGCATTTT
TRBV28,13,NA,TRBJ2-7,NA,CATTAWTTYEQYF,TGTGCCACCACCGCCTGGACCACCTACGAGCAGTACTTC
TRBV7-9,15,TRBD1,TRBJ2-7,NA,CASSRGQGYSYEQYF,TGTGCCAGCAGCCGCGGACAGGGCTATTCCTACGAGCAGTACTTC
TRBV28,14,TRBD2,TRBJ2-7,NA,CATFLAGGPPVQYF,TGTGCCACCTTTCTAGCGGGAGGGCCACCCGTGCAGTACTTC
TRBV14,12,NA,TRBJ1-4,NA,CASSQANEKLFF,TGTGCCAGCAGCCAAGCGAATGAAAAACTGTTTTTT
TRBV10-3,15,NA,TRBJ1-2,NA,CAMWGEGRLNYGYTF,TGTGCCATGTGGGGCGAAGGGCGACTTAACTATGGCTACACCTTC
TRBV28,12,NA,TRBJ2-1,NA,CASSPPYNEQFF,TGTGCCAGCAGTCCCCCGTACAATGAGCAGTTCTTC
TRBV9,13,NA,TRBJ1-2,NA,CASSGQRNYGYTF,TGTGCCAGCAGCGGACAGAGAAACTATGGCTACACCTTC
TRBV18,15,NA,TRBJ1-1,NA,CASSQMTGMNTEAFF,TGTGCCAGCTCACAAATGACAGGAATGAACACTGAAGCTTTCTTT
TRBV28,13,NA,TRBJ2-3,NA,CASSLLGGDTQYF,TGTGCCAGCAGTTTATTAGGAGGTGATACGCAGTATTTT
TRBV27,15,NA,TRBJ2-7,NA,CASSFRTRVPYEQYF,TGTGCCAGCAGTTTTCGGACGAGGGTCCCCTACGAGCAGTACTTC
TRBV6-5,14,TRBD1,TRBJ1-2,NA,CASSYSGQGGTYTF,TGTGCCAGCAGTTACTCGGGGCAGGGGGGTACCTACACCTTC
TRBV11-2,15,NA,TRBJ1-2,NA,CASSLDRTPAYGYTF,TGTGCCAGCAGCTTAGATCGTACGCCCGCCTATGGCTACACCTTC
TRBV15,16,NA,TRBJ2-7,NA,CATSRDGPTRGYEQYF,TGTGCCACCAGCAGAGACGGGCCAACAAGGGGCTACGAGCAGTACTTC
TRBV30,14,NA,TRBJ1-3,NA,CAWSNGGSGNTIYF,TGTGCCTGGAGTAACGGAGGCTCTGGAAACACCATATATTTT
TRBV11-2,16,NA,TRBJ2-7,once,CASRSPRESSSYEQYF,TGTGCCAGCAGATCGCCTCGGGAATCGAGCTCCTACGAGCAGTACTTC
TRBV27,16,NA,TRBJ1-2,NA,CASSSTPQTENYGYTF,TGTGCCAGCAGTTCCACGCCTCAGACAGAAAACTATGGCTACACCTTC
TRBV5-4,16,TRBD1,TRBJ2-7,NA,CASSWDGSDRVDEQYF,TGTGCCAGCAGCTGGGACGGATCGGACAGGGTCGACGAGCAGTACTTC
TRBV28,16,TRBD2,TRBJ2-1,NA,CASNPGGASGRNEQFF,TGTGCCAGCAATCCAGGAGGGGCTAGCGGGAGGAATGAGCAGTTCTTC